The text below deals with one TCR beta chain. Its target is not known. The data belong to a study of T-cell reconstitution after alpha-beta-depleted transplantation in children. Preparation of the TCRbeta library involved a method that used unique molecular identifiers. TCRdb re-called the PCR reads through MiXCR, storing one row per CDR3 protein. Found here are about 980,000 distinct CDR3 sequences, about 29% of them singletons; the top ten hold more than 25%. The V and J ends lost 1 base and 6 bases respectively, with 13 bases between them. Per the germline V gene, CDR1 is PRHDT and CDR2 is FYEKMQ (reference sequence). This CDR3 has 14 residues. Study observations and caveats: Where alpha-beta T cells came from about two months after transplant was reportedly several hundred expanded graft clones.

The sample in question was PBMCs, mostly from graft donor cells, obtained 360 days after TCRalphabeta/CD19-depleted stem cell transplant. The sequence derives from a boy less than two years old who had a stem cell transplant for SCID, so the T cells may come from the graft donor. The rearrangement joins TRBV13 to TRBJ2-7; D gene unclear. Here the CDR3 reads CASSLALKPVEQYF. CDR3 nucleotides: TGTGCCAGCAGCTTAGCCCTAAAACCCGTCGAGCAGTACTTC.